Listed here are 14 T cell receptor beta chains from one sample, sequenced in a study of shared clonotypes between healthy human individuals. Method: immunoSEQ multiplex PCR; TCRdb's copy keeps in-frame clones and lacks some. Of roughly 660,000 clones listed, around 90% were seen once; the top ten hold about a third. Source material: memory CD8+ T cells from PBMCs. Subset of the sample: CD45RO+ cells pooled with CCR7-negative TemRA cells. Receptor source: a man in his late teens or twenties in good health. Some clones in this sample may be carry-over from other donors' samples.

CDR3: CASSYRQGIYNTEAFF. The CDR3 DNA reads as TGTGCCAGCAGTTACCGACAGGGGATTTATAACACTGAAGCTTTCTTT. The V gene is TRBV6-6, the J gene TRBJ1-1, with 8 bases fitting TRBD1. The germline V gene has CDR1 MNHNY and CDR2 SVGAGI (reference sequence). Unmatched junction bases numbered 7, after V lost 2 bases and J lost 2 bases. This CDR3 has 16 residues.

This clone was picked up a small number of times. Other DNA sequences in this specimen translate into the identical CDR3. The rearrangement uses TRBV29-1 and TRBJ1-1; D is unclear. The CDR3 length is 11 residues. From germline, CDR1 is SQVTM and CDR2 ANQGSEA. Deletions cut 4 bases from V and 0 bases from J, with 3 bases between. CDR3 nucleotide sequence: TGCAGCGTTGGCGTGAACACTGAAGCTTTCTTT. It translates to CSVGVNTEAFF.

J is TRBJ2-3 and V is TRBV4-1, with TRBD1 identical over 9 bases. Trimming removed 3 bases from V and 5 bases from J; junction bases left unmatched: 9. CDR1 is MGHRA, CDR2 YSYEKL, per germline. The length of the CDR3 is 16 residues. The CDR3: CASSHYLQGAGDTQYF. CDR3 sequence (DNA): TGCGCCAGCAGCCACTATTTACAGGGGGCTGGAGATACGCAGTATTTT.

The rearrangement links TRBV5-5 to TRBJ2-7; TRBD1 agrees at 10 bases. CDR3 length: 15 amino acids. Per the germline V gene, CDR1 is SGHKS and CDR2 is YYEKEE (reference sequence). Losses at the gene ends were 5 bases for V and 2 bases for J; bases not matched to a gene: 7. The CDR3 DNA sequence: TGTGCCAGCAGTCTTGACAGGGGGCGAACCTACGAGCAGTACTTC. It yields the protein CASSLDRGRTYEQYF.

This clone was found many times. The genes are TRBV12-5 and TRBJ2-1; D is undetermined. CDR1 LGHNT and CDR2 FRNRAP come from the germline V gene. CDR3 size: 13 residues. V was clipped by 2 bases and J by 6 bases, with 8 bases between them. The CDR3 spells CASGLMIGNEQFF. CDR3 bases: TGTGCTAGTGGTTTGATGATAGGCAATGAGCAGTTCTTC.

The chain carries TRBV6-1 and TRBJ1-5; the D is unclear. This CDR3 has 19 residues. Germline lookup yields CDR1 MNHNS and CDR2 SASEGT. V was pared by 3 bases and J by 1 base, with 22 bases between. The CDR3 coding sequence is TGTGCCAGCAGTGATACGGACGGATGGAGGGAGGAAAGCAATCAGCCCCAGCATTTT. Translated, it gives CASSDTDGWREESNQPQHF.

V gene TRBV5-4 combines with J gene TRBJ1-1; D is undetermined. With 4 bases removed from V and 3 bases from J, the gap between germline ends came to 4 bases. The CDR3 is made up of 11 amino acids. Per germline, CDR1 SGHNT and CDR2 YYREEE (reference sequence). For the CDR3, the DNA is TGTGCCAGCAGCCTAGACACTGAAGCTTTCTTT. It translates to CASSLDTEAFF.

This chain joins TRBV9 and TRBJ2-7, with TRBD2 identical over 8 bases. Germline V gives CDR1 SGDLS, CDR2 YYNGEE. V trimming: 4 bases; J trimming: 0 bases; junction bases outside the gene matches: 6. CDR3 length: 15 amino acids. The CDR3 coding sequence is TGTGCCAGCAGCCGAAGCGGGACTAGCTCCTACGAGCAGTACTTC. Protein: CASSRSGTSSYEQYF.

This rearrangement joins TRBV4-3 to TRBJ2-1; D not certain. V gave up 1 base and J gave up 1 base, with 5 bases separating them. The CDR3 runs to 14 residues. Germline values: CDR1 LGHNA, CDR2 YSLEER. The CDR3 sequence is CASSQVGSYNEQFF. The DNA for the CDR3 is TGCGCCAGCAGCCAAGTTGGGTCCTACAATGAGCAGTTCTTC.

This clone showed up just a few times. V is TRBV9 and J is TRBJ2-3; 9 nucleotides match TRBD2. The CDR3 length is 16 residues. J lost 3 bases, V lost 3 bases, and 8 bases had no gene match. Germline values: CDR1 SGDLS, CDR2 YYNGEE. CDR3 in DNA: TGTGCCAGCAGCGAACACGGACTAGCGCCAACAGATACGCAGTATTTT. As protein: CASSEHGLAPTDTQYF.

The gene calls are TRBV18 and TRBJ2-7; the D is unclear. The CDR3 contains 15 residues. CDR1 KGHSH and CDR2 LQKENI come from the germline V gene. V shed 0 bases and J shed 4 bases, with 13 bases lying between them. Here the CDR3 DNA reads TGTGCCAGCTCACCACCCGCGGCAGGTGGGTACGAGCAGTACTTC. Translating gives CASSPPAAGGYEQYF. Filled out from reference TRBV18 and TRBJ2-7, the complete variable domain reads NAGVMQNPRHLVRRRGQEARLRCSPMKGHSHVYWYRQLPEEGLKFMVYLQKENIIDESGMPKERFSAEFPKEGPSILRIQQVVRGDSAAYFCASSPPAAGGYEQYFGPGTRLTVT.

The chain joins TRBV7-9 to TRBJ1-5, with 7 bases aligning to TRBD1. The CDR3 is made up of 15 amino acids. CDR1 is SEHNR, CDR2 FQNEAQ, per germline (reference sequence). Germline trimming cut 5 bases from V and 3 bases from J; bases unmatched to any gene: 7. For the CDR3, the DNA is TGTGCCAGCAGCCCCGGGACAGCAAACAATCAGCCCCAGCATTTT. This encodes CASSPGTANNQPQHF.

V and J are TRBV2 and TRBJ2-7; 7 bases map to TRBD2. This CDR3 is 13 amino acids long. V lost 7 bases, J lost 6 bases, and 9 bases stayed unmatched. Germline CDR1 reads SNHLY; CDR2 reads FYNNEI. CDR3 residues: CASIGRGRGEQYF. The CDR3 DNA sequence: TGTGCCAGCATAGGGCGAGGGAGGGGCGAGCAGTACTTC.

The chain uses TRBV7-2 and TRBJ2-1; tentatively, D is TRBD2 (6 bases). This CDR3 is built from 14 residues. Looked up from germline, CDR1 is SGHTA and CDR2 is FQGNSA. V lost 6 bases and J lost 3, with 12 bases in between. The CDR3 loop is CASRDAGFYNEQFF. CDR3 DNA sequence: TGTGCCAGCAGGGACGCGGGGTTCTACAATGAGCAGTTCTTC. The variable domain in full, with the rest retrieved from reference TRBV7-2 and TRBJ2-1, is GAGVSQSPSNKVTEKGKDVELRCDPISGHTALYWYRQSLGQGLEFLIYFQGNSAPDKSGLPSDRFSAERTGGSVSTLTIQRTQQEDSAVYLCASRDAGFYNEQFFGPGTRLTVL.